The 10 T cell receptor beta chains below were found in one sample sequenced in a study of T cells in localized non-small cell lung cancer. Using immunoSEQ multiplex PCR, the repertoire was profiled, and TCRdb retains in-frame clones only, with some absent. Among roughly 24,000 clones listed, 81% were seen once. Sample: peripheral blood, taken before any cancer treatment. Receptors were obtained from a man aged 40 to 70 with stage III squamous cell lung carcinoma.

The V and J genes are TRBV7-9 and TRBJ1-1; TRBD1 aligns across 8 bases. This CDR3 comprises 13 residues. Per germline, CDR1 SEHNR and CDR2 FQNEAQ (reference sequence). V lost 8 bases, J lost 4 bases, and 6 bases stayed unmatched. For the CDR3, the DNA is TGTGCCAGCGCCCCCAGGGGGCCCACTGAAGCTTTCTTT. Translating gives CASAPRGPTEAFF.

The chain couples TRBV30 to TRBJ2-5, with D hard to call. Looked up from germline, CDR1 is GTSNPN and CDR2 is SVGIG (reference sequence). The CDR3 totals 10 residues. V lost 4 bases to trimming and J lost 2 bases, with 2 bases between them. The chain's CDR3 is CAWKQETQYF. The CDR3 DNA follows: TGTGCCTGGAAGCAAGAGACCCAGTACTTC.

The rearrangement uses TRBV28 and TRBJ2-2, with D possibly TRBD1 on 5 matching bases. This CDR3 spans 16 amino acids. Germline V gene lookup returns CDR1 MDHEN and CDR2 SYDVKM. Trimming stripped 6 bases from V and 3 bases from J, with 17 bases between. CDR3: CASSLQQAGYTGELFF. The CDR3 DNA is TGTGCCAGCAGCCTACAACAGGCCGGCTACACCGGGGAGCTGTTTTTT.

The rearrangement uses TRBV6-5 and TRBJ2-7; D is undetermined. Trimming shortened V by 11 bases and J by 0 bases, and 14 bases separated the two germline ends. CDR1 is MNHEY, CDR2 SVGAGI, per germline. CDR3 length equals 13 residues. The CDR3 DNA is TGTGCCGTCCTCGACTCTACCTCCTACGAGCAGTACTTC. It is translated as CAVLDSTSYEQYF.

This clone was detected a few times. The V and J genes are TRBV2 and TRBJ2-7; tentative D call: TRBD2 (5 bases). The V end was cut by 7 bases, the J end by 1 base, with 11 bases between. Germline loops: CDR1 SNHLY, CDR2 FYNNEI. CDR3 length: 13 residues. CDR3 bases: TGTGCCAGCAACGGGATAGGGTCCTACGAGCAGTACGTC. Protein product: CASNGIGSYEQYV.

This rearrangement joins TRBV10-3 to TRBJ1-2; 7 nucleotides align to TRBD1. Germline trimming cut 5 bases from V and 6 bases from J; bases unmatched to any gene: 12. This CDR3 spans 15 amino acids. Per the germline V gene, CDR1 is ENHRY and CDR2 is SYGVKD. This CDR3 reads CAISLHRQGRNGYTF. In nucleotides, the CDR3 is TGTGCCATCAGTCTACATCGACAGGGAAGAAATGGCTACACCTTC.

The chain recombines TRBV29-1 with TRBJ2-2, with D possibly matching TRBD2 (6 bases). This CDR3 has 12 residues. Trimming cost V 8 bases and J 3 bases, with 10 bases left between them. The germline V gene has CDR1 SQVTM and CDR2 ANQGSEA. This CDR3 is CSTRDYTGELFF. In DNA, the CDR3 is TGCAGCACGCGGGACTACACCGGGGAGCTGTTTTTT.

The chain employs TRBV28 and TRBJ1-3, with 10 positions matching TRBD1. There are 16 residues in the CDR3. Trimming took 3 bases from V and 7 from J; bases not matched to a gene: 9. CDR1 is MDHEN, CDR2 SYDVKM, per germline. The CDR3 is CASSFPHDRGLNTIYF. The CDR3 DNA is TGTGCCAGCAGTTTCCCCCACGACAGGGGGCTGAACACCATATATTTT.

CDR3: CASNDRDTGELFF. The CDR3 DNA reads TGTGCCAGCAATGACAGGGACACCGGGGAGCTGTTTTTT. The chain has TRBV9 and TRBJ2-2; 7 positions match TRBD1. Germline V CDR1 and CDR2: SGDLS, YYNGEE. The CDR3 spans 13 residues. J lost 3 bases, V lost 6 bases, and 2 bases had no gene match.

The V gene is TRBV18, the J gene TRBJ2-5, with D possibly matching TRBD2 (6 bases). Germline V gives CDR1 KGHSH, CDR2 LQKENI. The V end was cut by 3 bases, the J end by 5 bases, with 16 bases between. This CDR3 region has 15 residues. The CDR3 protein is CASSPGFGGSETQYF. CDR3 sequence (DNA): TGTGCCAGCTCACCGGGATTCGGGGGAAGCGAGACCCAGTACTTC.